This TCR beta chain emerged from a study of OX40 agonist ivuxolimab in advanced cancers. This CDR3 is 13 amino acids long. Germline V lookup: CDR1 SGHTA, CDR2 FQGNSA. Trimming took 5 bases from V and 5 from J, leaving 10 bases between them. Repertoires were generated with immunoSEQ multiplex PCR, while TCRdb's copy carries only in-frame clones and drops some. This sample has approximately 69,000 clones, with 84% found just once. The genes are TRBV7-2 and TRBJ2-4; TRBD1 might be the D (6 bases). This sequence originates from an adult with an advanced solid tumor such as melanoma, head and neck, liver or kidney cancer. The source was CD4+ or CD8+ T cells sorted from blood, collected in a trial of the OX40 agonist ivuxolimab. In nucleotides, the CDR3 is TGTGCCAGCAGCCCGCGACAGGAAAACATTCAGTACTTC. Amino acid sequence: CASSPRQENIQYF.